Each of the 25 T cell receptor beta chains below was sequenced from the same sample in a study of blood T cell repertoires in COVID-19. The method was immunoSEQ multiplex PCR; TCRdb's version includes in-frame clones alone and lacks a portion of them. The table has just under 150,000 clones, around 84% seen once. Sequencing was carried out using peripheral blood. The receptors originated from a human donor with acute or convalescent COVID-19. The donor label of this sample is uncertain.

This chain joins TRBV2 and TRBJ1-5; D gene uncertain. There are 14 residues in the CDR3. With 7 bases removed from V and 0 bases from J, the gap between germline ends came to 10 bases. CDR1 and CDR2 (germline): SNHLY, FYNNEI. The CDR3 sequence is CASKIGNSNQPQHF. The CDR3 bases are TGTGCCAGCAAGATCGGGAATAGCAATCAGCCCCAGCATTTT.

V usage is TRBV11-1 and J usage is TRBJ2-3, with 12 bases that match TRBD2. J gave up 1 base and V 5 bases, and 4 bases lay outside the gene matches. The germline CDR1 and CDR2 sequences are SGHAT and FQDESV (reference sequence). The CDR3 spans 16 residues. The DNA for the CDR3 is TGTGCCAGCAGCCCCCGACTAGCGGGGGGCACAGATACGCAGTATTTT. This codes for CASSPRLAGGTDTQYF.

CDR3 sequence (DNA): TGCGCCAGCAGCTTGGACGAAACCCGGGGAGGGGGCTACACCTTC. Translated: CASSLDETRGGGYTF. J is TRBJ1-2 and V is TRBV5-1; D is ambiguous. The CDR3 extends over 15 amino acids. The germline V gene has CDR1 SGHRS and CDR2 YFSETQ. Deletions cut 0 bases from V and 8 bases from J, with 17 bases between.

This clone has only a few counts. The rearrangement uses TRBV19 and TRBJ2-2; TRBD2 aligns across 7 bases. V was clipped by 11 bases and J by 7 bases; unmatched bases: 7. The CDR3 is 12 amino acids. Germline V gives CDR1 LNHDA, CDR2 SQIVND (reference sequence). The CDR3 protein is CASSGQHGELFF. DNA of the CDR3: TGTGCCTCTAGCGGCCAGCACGGGGAGCTGTTTTTT.

The chain's CDR3 is CASSPGTGMNIQYF. The CDR3 coding sequence is TGTGCCAGCTCACCGGGGACAGGGATGAACATTCAGTACTTC. The chain is built from TRBV18 and TRBJ2-4; 9 bases match TRBD1. V shed 3 bases, J shed 7 bases, and the junction held 4 bases outside the gene matches. The CDR3 is 14 amino acids. The V gene's germline CDR1 is KGHSH and CDR2 LQKENI.

This clone was seen more than once but under ten times. The chain uses TRBV30 and TRBJ1-1; D remains ambiguous. The CDR3 totals 10 residues. Trimming removed 5 bases from V and 11 bases from J, with 12 bases in between. Germline V gives CDR1 GTSNPN, CDR2 SVGIG (reference sequence). CDR3 in amino acids: CAWEQVRAFF. In nucleotides, the CDR3 is TGTGCCTGGGAGCAGGTCAGGGCTTTCTTT.

J is TRBJ1-3 and V is TRBV7-3; D gene unclear. Germline CDR1 is SGHTA and CDR2 is FQGTGA. The germline V and J ends were trimmed by 0 bases and 2 bases, with 8 bases remaining between them. The CDR3 spans 15 residues. CDR3 protein: CASSLTDGTGNTIYF. The DNA for the CDR3 is TGTGCCAGCAGCTTAACGGACGGGACTGGAAACACCATATATTTT. Looking up the rest from reference TRBV7-3 and TRBJ1-3 gives the full variable domain: GAGVSQTPSNKVTEKGKYVELRCDPISGHTALYWYRQSLGQGPEFLIYFQGTGAADDSGLPNDRFFAVRPEGSVSTLKIQRTERGDSAVYLCASSLTDGTGNTIYFGEGSWLTVV.

The chain links TRBV3-1 (or the pseudogene TRBV3-2) to TRBJ2-3, with TRBD2 identical over 12 bases. There are 16 residues in the CDR3. Trimming at V came to 1 base and at J to 2 bases, leaving 1 base not matched to a gene. CDR1 and CDR2 (germline): LGHDT, YNNKEL (reference sequence). CDR3 sequence (DNA): TGTGCCAGCAGCCAAGGGACTAGCGGGAACACAGATACGCAGTATTTT. Its protein is CASSQGTSGNTDTQYF.

V and J are TRBV7-8 and TRBJ2-5; 7 bases map to TRBD1. V lost 5 bases and J lost 2; bases outside the gene matches: 5. From germline, CDR1 is SGHVS and CDR2 FQNEAQ. This CDR3 contains 14 residues. CDR3 amino acids: CASSAWTGQETQYF. The CDR3 DNA sequence: TGTGCCAGCAGCGCGTGGACAGGACAAGAGACCCAGTACTTC. The variable domain in full, with the rest retrieved from reference TRBV7-8 and TRBJ2-5, is GAGVSQSPRYKVAKRGQDVALRCDPISGHVSLFWYQQALGQGPEFLTYFQNEAQLDKSGLPSDRFFAERPEGSVSTLKIQRTQQEDSAVYLCASSAWTGQETQYFGPGTRLLVL.

The chain uses TRBV6-4 and TRBJ1-1; D might be TRBD1 (5 bases). Germline V lookup: CDR1 MRHNA, CDR2 SNTAGT. V was trimmed by 3 bases and J by 4 bases, leaving 9 bases between them. The CDR3 covers 13 residues. This CDR3 is CASSEQEGTEAFF. In DNA, the CDR3 is TGTGCCAGCAGTGAACAGGAGGGCACTGAAGCTTTCTTT.

In regard to this clone: At one boundary the junction diverges from the germline segment, which might be a read error. This sequence joins TRBV2 and TRBJ1-2; the D gene is possibly TRBD1 (5 bases). This CDR3 contains 13 residues. Germline V gives CDR1 SNHLY, CDR2 FYNNEI. This chain's CDR3 is CASSEALWGEGVF. DNA for the CDR3: TGTGCCAGCAGTGAAGCGCTGTGGGGGGAAGGCGTCTTC.

The chain employs TRBV2 and TRBJ1-6, with D unresolved. The CDR3 is 13 residues long. V shed 4 bases and J shed 10 bases, with 11 bases lying between them. Germline V gene sequence: CDR1 SNHLY, CDR2 FYNNEI. The CDR3 DNA reads TGTGCCAGCAGTGTCACTTCGTCCTCACCCCTCCACTTT. Amino acid sequence: CASSVTSSSPLHF.

The chain is built from TRBV12-5 and TRBJ1-6; D remains ambiguous. The CDR3 loop spans 14 amino acids. V was clipped by 1 base and J by 9 bases, with 10 bases between them. In germline, CDR1 is LGHNT, CDR2 FRNRAP. The CDR3 spells CASGLGVSGSPLHF. CDR3 nucleotide sequence: TGTGCTAGTGGTTTGGGAGTCTCGGGTTCACCCCTCCACTTT.

This rearrangement joins TRBV3-1 (or the pseudogene TRBV3-2) to TRBJ2-4, with 8 bases aligning to TRBD2. Germline V lookup: CDR1 LGHDT, CDR2 YNNKEL (reference sequence). The CDR3 runs 19 residues. V shed 4 bases, J shed 0 bases, and the junction held 14 bases outside the gene matches. CDR3 DNA: TGTGCCAGCAGCCCAATAGCGGGGCAAACCTGGGGAGCCAAAAACATTCAGTACTTC. This sequence encodes CASSPIAGQTWGAKNIQYF.

This chain uses TRBV9 with TRBJ2-5; 8 nucleotides line up with TRBD2. This CDR3 contains 15 residues. Germline CDR1 is SGDLS and CDR2 is YYNGEE. V gave up 3 bases and J gave up 5 bases; unmatched junction bases: 9. The CDR3 sequence is CASSAAGDPRETQYF. CDR3 bases: TGTGCCAGCAGCGCAGCGGGGGACCCGCGGGAGACCCAGTACTTC.

The chain is built from TRBV5-4 and TRBJ2-1, with D uncertain. The CDR3 runs to 17 residues. Germline V gene sequence: CDR1 SGHNT, CDR2 YYREEE (reference sequence). Trimming removed 7 bases from V and 0 bases from J, with 20 bases in between. CDR3 region: CASGVASSVSSYNEQFF. CDR3 coding DNA: TGTGCCAGCGGAGTAGCTTCGAGCGTAAGCTCCTACAATGAGCAGTTCTTC.

A single count supports this clone. The rearrangement links TRBV19 to TRBJ1-6; 7 nucleotides agree with TRBD1. The V and J ends lost 10 bases and 6 bases, in that order; junction bases with no gene match: 9. CDR3 length: 14 residues. Germline V gene lookup returns CDR1 LNHDA and CDR2 SQIVND (reference sequence). The CDR3 is CATTTGKGNSPLHF. The CDR3 DNA reads as TGTGCCACCACGACAGGGAAGGGTAATTCACCCCTCCACTTT.

This chain links TRBV30 with TRBJ2-4, with D hard to call. The germline gives CDR1 GTSNPN, CDR2 SVGIG (reference sequence). The length of the CDR3 is 15 residues. Trimming removed 2 bases from V and 0 bases from J, with 11 bases in between. Written as DNA, the CDR3 is TGTGCCTGGAGTTCCCCGGCGGTAGCCAAAAACATTCAGTACTTC. Amino acid sequence: CAWSSPAVAKNIQYF.

The CDR3 coding sequence is TGTGCCAGCAGCCTTGGACTAGTTGGCGAAGAGACCCAGTACTTC. This codes for CASSLGLVGEETQYF. The chain carries TRBV2 and TRBJ2-5; 7 bases align to TRBD2. CDR3 size: 15 residues. Germline V gene lookup returns CDR1 SNHLY and CDR2 FYNNEI. Losses at the gene ends were 6 bases for V and 3 bases for J; bases not matched to a gene: 10.

V gene TRBV9 combines with J gene TRBJ2-1, with D possibly matching TRBD2 (7 bases). Germline V lookup: CDR1 SGDLS, CDR2 YYNGEE. The CDR3 consists of 17 residues. Between the trimmed V and J ends, which lost 0 bases and 10 bases, there was a span of 23 bases. CDR3 loop: CASSVEPLASTGGEQFF. The CDR3 region has the DNA TGTGCCAGCAGCGTAGAACCCCTAGCGTCGACGGGGGGCGAGCAGTTCTTC.

The count of this clone is one. The V gene is TRBV5-6, the J gene TRBJ1-6; TRBD1 matches 8 bases. The ends lost 6 bases at V and 10 bases at J; junction bases unmatched: 6. The CDR3 contains 13 residues. Germline CDR1 reads SGHDT; CDR2 reads YYEEEE. The CDR3 DNA reads as TGTGCCAGCAACGGACAGGGAGGGTCACCCCTCCACTTT. As protein: CASNGQGGSPLHF.

The CDR3 region is CASSFGGAGNEQFF. For the CDR3, the DNA is TGCGCCAGCAGCTTTGGGGGGGCCGGGAATGAGCAGTTCTTC. The V and J genes are TRBV5-1 and TRBJ2-1; D possibly corresponds to TRBD2 (7 bases). This CDR3 spans 14 amino acids. Per the germline V gene, CDR1 is SGHRS and CDR2 is YFSETQ. V was clipped by 2 bases and J by 7 bases, with 13 bases between them.

In its sample, this clone was seen a few times. The chain has TRBV28 and TRBJ1-4; D might be TRBD1 (6 bases). Germline assignment: CDR1 MDHEN and CDR2 SYDVKM. The CDR3 loop spans 14 amino acids. V lost 5 bases, J lost 4 bases, and 11 bases lay in between. In DNA, the CDR3 is TGTGCCAGCAGTCCCGGACAGAGTAATGAAAAACTGTTTTTT. Its protein product is CASSPGQSNEKLFF.

The genes are TRBV5-1 and TRBJ2-3; 8 bases are a match to TRBD2. CDR1 is SGHRS, CDR2 YFSETQ, per germline. CDR3 size: 18 residues. V shed 1 base and J 5 bases; nucleotides not matched to a gene: 15. For the CDR3, the DNA is TGCGCCAGCAGCTTGTCAATTGGAGGTACTAGCGGTAAAGATACGCAGTATTTT. It specifies CASSLSIGGTSGKDTQYF.

This chain uses TRBV20-1 with TRBJ2-1, with 8 bases fitting TRBD2. CDR1 is DFQATT and CDR2 is SNEGSKA in the germline V gene (reference sequence). V trimming: 3 bases; J trimming: 6 bases; junction bases outside the gene matches: 4. This CDR3 has 13 residues. CDR3 in amino acids: CSASNGRANEQFF. The CDR3, as DNA: TGCAGTGCTAGTAACGGGAGGGCCAATGAGCAGTTCTTC.